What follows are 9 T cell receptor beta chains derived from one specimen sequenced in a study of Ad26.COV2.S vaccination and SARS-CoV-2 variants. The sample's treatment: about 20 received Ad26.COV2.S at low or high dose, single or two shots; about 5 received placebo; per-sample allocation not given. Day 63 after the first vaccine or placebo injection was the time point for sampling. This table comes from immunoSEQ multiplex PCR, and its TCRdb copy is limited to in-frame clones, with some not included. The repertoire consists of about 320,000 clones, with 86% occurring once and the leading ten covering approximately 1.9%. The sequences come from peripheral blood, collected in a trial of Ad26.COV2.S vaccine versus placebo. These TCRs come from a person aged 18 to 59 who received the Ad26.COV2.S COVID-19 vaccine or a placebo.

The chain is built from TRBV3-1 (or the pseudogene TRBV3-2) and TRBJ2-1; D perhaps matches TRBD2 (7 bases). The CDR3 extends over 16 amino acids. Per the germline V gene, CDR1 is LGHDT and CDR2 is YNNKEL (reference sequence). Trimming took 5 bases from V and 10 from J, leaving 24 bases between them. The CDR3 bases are TGTGCCAGCAGCTCAGGGGCGGGACGGGGGGACTGGGAGCAGTTCTTC. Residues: CASSSGAGRGDWEQFF.

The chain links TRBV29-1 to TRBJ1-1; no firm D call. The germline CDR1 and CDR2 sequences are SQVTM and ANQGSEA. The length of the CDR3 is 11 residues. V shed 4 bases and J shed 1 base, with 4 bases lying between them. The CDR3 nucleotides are TGCAGCGTTGCCCCGAACACTGAAGCTTTCTTT. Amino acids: CSVAPNTEAFF.

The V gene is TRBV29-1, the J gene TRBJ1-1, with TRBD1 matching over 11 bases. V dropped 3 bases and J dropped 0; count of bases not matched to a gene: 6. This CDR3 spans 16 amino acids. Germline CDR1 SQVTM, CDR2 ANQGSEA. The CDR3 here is CSVEGTGGKMNTEAFF. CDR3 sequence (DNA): TGCAGCGTTGAGGGGACAGGGGGAAAGATGAACACTGAAGCTTTCTTT.

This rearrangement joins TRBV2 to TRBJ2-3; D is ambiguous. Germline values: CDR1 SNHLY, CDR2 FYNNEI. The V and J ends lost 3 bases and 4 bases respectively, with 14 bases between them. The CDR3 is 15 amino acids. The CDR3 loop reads CASSDRPYPPDTQYF. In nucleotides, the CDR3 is TGTGCCAGCAGTGACAGACCCTACCCCCCAGATACGCAGTATTTT.

CDR3 sequence (DNA): TGTGCCAGCAGCGCTCATCAGGGGTGGTATGGCTACACCTTC. The encoded protein is CASSAHQGWYGYTF. The chain recombines TRBV9 with TRBJ1-2; perhaps TRBD1 as D (6 bases). The CDR3 contains 14 residues. V lost 3 bases to trimming and J lost 5 bases, with 14 bases between them. Per germline, CDR1 SGDLS and CDR2 YYNGEE.

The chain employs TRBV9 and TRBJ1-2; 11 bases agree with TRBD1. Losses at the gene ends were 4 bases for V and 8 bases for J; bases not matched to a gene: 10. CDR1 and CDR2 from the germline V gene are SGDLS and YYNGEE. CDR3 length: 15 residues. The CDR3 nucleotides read TGTGCCAGCAGCTCAAGGACAGGGGGCTTTGGAGGCTACACCTTC. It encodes CASSSRTGGFGGYTF.

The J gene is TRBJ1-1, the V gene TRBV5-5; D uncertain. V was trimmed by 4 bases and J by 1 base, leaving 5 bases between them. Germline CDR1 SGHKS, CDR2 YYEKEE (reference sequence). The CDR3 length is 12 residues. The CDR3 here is CASSQRNTEAFF. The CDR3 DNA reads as TGTGCCAGCAGCCAGCGGAACACTGAAGCTTTCTTT.

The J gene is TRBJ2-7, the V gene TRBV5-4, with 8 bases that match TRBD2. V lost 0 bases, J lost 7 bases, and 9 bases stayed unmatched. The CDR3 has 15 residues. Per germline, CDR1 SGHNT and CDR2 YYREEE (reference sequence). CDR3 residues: CASSLGGGPGYEQYF. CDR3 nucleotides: TGTGCCAGCAGCTTGGGCGGGGGGCCTGGGTATGAGCAGTACTTC.

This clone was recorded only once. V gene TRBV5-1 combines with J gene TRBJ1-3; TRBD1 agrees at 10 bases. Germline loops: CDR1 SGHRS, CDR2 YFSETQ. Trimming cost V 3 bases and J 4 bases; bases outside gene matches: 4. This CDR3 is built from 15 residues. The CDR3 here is CASSYDRGRGNTIYF. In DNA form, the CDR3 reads TGCGCCAGCAGCTACGACAGGGGGCGAGGAAACACCATATATTTT.